The entry below gives a single T cell receptor (beta chain) sequence along with its context. This table comes from immunoSEQ multiplex PCR, and its TCRdb copy is limited to in-frame clones, with some not included. The sample has about 53,000 clones, roughly 86% seen once. The data were obtained in a study of blood T cell repertoires in COVID-19. This sequence was found in an older man with active COVID-19. The sequenced sample consisted of peripheral blood.

The CDR3: CASSNRGCHNSPLHF. CDR3 nucleotides: TGTGCCAGCAGTAACAGGGGCTGCCATAATTCACCCCTCCACTTT. The chain couples TRBV6-9 to TRBJ1-6; 7 bases map to TRBD1. Germline CDR1 is MNHGY and CDR2 is SVAAGI. The V segment lost 5 bases and the J segment 5 bases; nucleotides outside the gene matches: 6. This CDR3 is built from 15 residues.